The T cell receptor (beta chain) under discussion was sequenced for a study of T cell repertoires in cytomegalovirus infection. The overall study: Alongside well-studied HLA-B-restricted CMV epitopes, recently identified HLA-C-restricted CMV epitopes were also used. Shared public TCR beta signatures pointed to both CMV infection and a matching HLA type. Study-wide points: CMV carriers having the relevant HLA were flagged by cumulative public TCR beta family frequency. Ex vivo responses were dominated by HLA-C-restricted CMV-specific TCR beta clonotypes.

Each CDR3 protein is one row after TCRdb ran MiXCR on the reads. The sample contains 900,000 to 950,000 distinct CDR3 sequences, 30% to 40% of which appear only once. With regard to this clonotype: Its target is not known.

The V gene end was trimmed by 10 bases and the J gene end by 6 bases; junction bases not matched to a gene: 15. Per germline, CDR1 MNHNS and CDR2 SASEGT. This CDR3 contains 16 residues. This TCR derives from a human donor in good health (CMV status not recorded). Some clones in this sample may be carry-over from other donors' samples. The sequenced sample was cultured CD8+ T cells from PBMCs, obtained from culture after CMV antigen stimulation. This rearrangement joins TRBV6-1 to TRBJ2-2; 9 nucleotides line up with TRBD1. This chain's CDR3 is CATIEYRQGVAGELFF. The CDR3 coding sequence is TGTGCCACCATAGAGTATCGACAGGGGGTTGCCGGGGAGCTGTTTTTT.